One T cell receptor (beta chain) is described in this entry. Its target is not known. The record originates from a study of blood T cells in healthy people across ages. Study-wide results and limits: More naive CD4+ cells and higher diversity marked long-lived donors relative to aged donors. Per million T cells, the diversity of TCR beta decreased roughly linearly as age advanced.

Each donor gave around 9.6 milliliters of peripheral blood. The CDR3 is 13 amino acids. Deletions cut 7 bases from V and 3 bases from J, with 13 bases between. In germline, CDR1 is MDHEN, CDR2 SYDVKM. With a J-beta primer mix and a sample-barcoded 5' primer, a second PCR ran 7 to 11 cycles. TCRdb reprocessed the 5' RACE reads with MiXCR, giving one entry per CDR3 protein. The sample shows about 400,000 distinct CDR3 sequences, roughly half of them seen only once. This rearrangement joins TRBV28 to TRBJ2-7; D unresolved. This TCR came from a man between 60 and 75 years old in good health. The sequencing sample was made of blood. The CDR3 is CASNLRGRYEQYF. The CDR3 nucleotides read TGTGCCAGCAACCTCCGTGGTCGCTACGAGCAGTACTTC. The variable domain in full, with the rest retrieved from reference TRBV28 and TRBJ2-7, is DVKVTQSSRYLVKRTGEKVFLECVQDMDHENMFWYRQDPGLGLRLIYFSYDVKMKEKGDIPEGYSVSREKKERFSLILESASTNQTSMYLCASNLRGRYEQYFGPGTRLTVT.